Here is one T cell receptor (beta chain) with its context. Its antigen is as yet unknown. These data are taken from a study of shared clonotypes between healthy human individuals. Study in general: Every donor yielded three CD4 naive, three CD4 memory, two CD8 naive and one CD8 memory plate. General observations from the study: The study found about 5% of naive CD4 clonotypes shared across a few donors.

CDR3 size: 17 residues. The V and J ends lost 0 bases and 1 base respectively, with 16 bases between them. The germline gives CDR1 SQVTM, CDR2 ANQGSEA. Assay: immunoSEQ multiplex PCR; the TCRdb copy retains only in-frame clones and omits some. The top ten hold roughly 0.1% of the sample, which has around 640,000 clones, around 96% seen once. It was CD45RO-negative cells, positively selected for CCR7, that made up naive CD8 cells, with terminally differentiated effector memory CD45RA+ cells excluded. The sequenced sample consisted of naive CD8+ T cells sorted from blood. This chain uses TRBV29-1 with TRBJ2-1; D gene ambiguous. The receptor comes from a woman aged 25-40 years in good health. The chain's CDR3 is CSVEEPDRFGSYNEQFF. The CDR3 nucleotides are TGCAGCGTTGAAGAACCTGACCGCTTCGGTTCCTACAATGAGCAGTTCTTC.